The sample holds a few counts of the clone carrying this T cell receptor (beta chain). The data were taken from a study of T-cell reconstitution after alpha-beta-depleted transplantation in children. The authors prepared the TCRbeta library with unique molecular identifiers. TCRdb ran MiXCR on the PCR reads and lists one entry per CDR3 protein. The sample has roughly 300,000 distinct CDR3 sequences; 10% are singletons. The germline CDR1 and CDR2 sequences are SGHAT and FQNNGV. V trimming: 3 bases; J trimming: 2 bases; junction bases outside the gene matches: 2. The length of the CDR3 is 14 residues. Sequenced material: PBMCs from the stem cell graft donor, taken from the stem cell graft. The TCR sequence derives from a human donor who donated a stem cell graft to a child with acute lymphoblastic leukemia. The chain links TRBV11-2 to TRBJ2-7; 9 positions match TRBD2. For the CDR3, the DNA is TGTGCCAGCAGCTTTAGCGGGAGTCCCTACGAGCAGTACTTC. Protein product: CASSFSGSPYEQYF.